One T cell receptor (beta chain) is described in this entry. The target antigen is unknown. V lost 0 bases and J lost 2; bases outside the gene matches: 4. Germline V lookup: CDR1 LGHNA, CDR2 YNFKEQ. The CDR3 runs 16 residues. The record originates from a study of OX40 agonist ivuxolimab in advanced cancers. Study results and limitations: The study observed clonal expansion of CD4+ and CD8+ blood T cells by week 6 at 0.1 to 3.0 mg/kg.

Sequencing was performed with immunoSEQ multiplex PCR; in TCRdb, only in-frame clones are kept and a portion is missing. The sample records 15,000 or so clones, roughly 85% being singletons. The clonotype was recovered from an adult with an advanced solid tumor such as melanoma, head and neck, liver or kidney cancer. This rearrangement joins TRBV4-2 to TRBJ2-1; 7 nucleotides agree with TRBD2. Source: CD4+ or CD8+ T cells sorted from blood, taken in a trial of the OX40 agonist ivuxolimab. Here the CDR3 DNA reads TGTGCCAGCAGCCAAGATGGGGGAGGGCCCTACAATGAGCAGTTCTTC. It is translated as CASSQDGGGPYNEQFF.